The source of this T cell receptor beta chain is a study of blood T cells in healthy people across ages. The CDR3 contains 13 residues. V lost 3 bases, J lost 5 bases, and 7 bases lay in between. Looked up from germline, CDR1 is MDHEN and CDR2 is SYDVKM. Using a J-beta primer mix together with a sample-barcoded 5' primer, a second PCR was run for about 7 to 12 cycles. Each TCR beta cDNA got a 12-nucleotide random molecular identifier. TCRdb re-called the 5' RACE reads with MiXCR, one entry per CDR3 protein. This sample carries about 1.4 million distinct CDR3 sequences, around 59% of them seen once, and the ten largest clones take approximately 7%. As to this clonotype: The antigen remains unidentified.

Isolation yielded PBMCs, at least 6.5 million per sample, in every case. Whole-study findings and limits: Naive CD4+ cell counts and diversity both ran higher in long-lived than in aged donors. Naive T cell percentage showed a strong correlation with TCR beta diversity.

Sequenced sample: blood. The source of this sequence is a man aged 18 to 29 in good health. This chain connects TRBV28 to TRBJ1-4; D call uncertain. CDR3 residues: CASSFVGNEKLFF. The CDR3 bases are TGTGCCAGCAGTTTTGTCGGGAATGAAAAACTGTTTTTT.